The 14 T cell receptor beta chains below come from one sample, sequenced in a study of shared clonotypes between healthy human individuals. Clones were sequenced by immunoSEQ multiplex PCR, and TCRdb holds only the in-frame ones, with some missing. The data contain under 1,100,000 clones, around 76% of them singletons. Source material: memory CD4+ T cells sorted from blood. Specified subset: CD45RA-negative fraction. All receptors derive from a man in his late teens or twenties in good health.

J is TRBJ1-5 and V is TRBV27; D is undetermined. The CDR3 is made up of 15 amino acids. Germline CDR1 and CDR2: MNHEY and SMNVEV (reference sequence). V lost 3 bases to trimming and J lost 3 bases, with 12 bases between them. CDR3 in amino acids: CASSFTVGANQPQHF. In nucleotides, the CDR3 is TGTGCCAGCAGTTTTACCGTTGGCGCCAATCAGCCCCAGCATTTT.

This clone showed up just a few times. V usage is TRBV10-1 and J usage is TRBJ2-3; 8 nucleotides agree with TRBD2. Germline V gives CDR1 WNHNN, CDR2 SYGVQD (reference sequence). J lost 0 bases, V lost 6 bases, and 5 bases had no gene match. The CDR3 runs to 15 residues. The CDR3 nucleotides read TGCGCCAGCAGACCCGGACTAGCTAGCACAGATACGCAGTATTTT. Its translation: CASRPGLASTDTQYF.

The table lists this clone with a few counts. The chain has TRBV5-6 and TRBJ2-1; 11 nucleotides match TRBD2. Trimming removed 0 bases from V and 4 bases from J; junction bases left unmatched: 6. The germline gives CDR1 SGHDT, CDR2 YYEEEE. The CDR3 sequence is 17 residues long. The CDR3 nucleotides are TGTGCCAGCAGCTTGGGGCCCGGGACTAGCGGTTACAATGAGCAGTTCTTC. Translated: CASSLGPGTSGYNEQFF.

The chain uses TRBV18 and TRBJ2-1; the D gene is possibly TRBD1 (6 bases). The length of the CDR3 is 17 residues. Germline-derived CDR1 and CDR2 are KGHSH and LQKENI. Trimming shortened V by 3 bases and J by 4 bases, and 19 bases separated the two germline ends. The CDR3 protein is CASSPKPPGAFYNEQFF. The CDR3 DNA follows: TGTGCCAGCTCACCCAAACCGCCAGGGGCATTTTACAATGAGCAGTTCTTC.

This sequence joins TRBV7-6 and TRBJ2-1; 10 bases are shared with TRBD2. The CDR3 has 15 amino acids. CDR1 and CDR2 from the germline V gene are SGHVS and FNYEAQ. Germline trimming cut 5 bases from V and 10 bases from J; bases unmatched to any gene: 11. This CDR3 reads CASSQAAGGPREQFF. The DNA for the CDR3 is TGTGCCAGCAGCCAGGCAGCGGGAGGGCCCCGGGAGCAGTTCTTC.

The V call is TRBV6-6, the J call TRBJ1-2; a possible D gene is TRBD1 (5 bases). V was trimmed by 6 bases and J by 10 bases, leaving 18 bases between them. The CDR3 covers 13 residues. Germline-derived CDR1 and CDR2 are MNHNY and SVGAGI (reference sequence). The CDR3 region has the DNA TGTGCCAGCAGCTCCGGGGCTCACGAGGTCTACACCTTC. Its protein is CASSSGAHEVYTF.

The V call is TRBV29-1, the J call TRBJ1-2; TRBD1 matches at 9 bases. V was pared by 3 bases and J by 2 bases, with 4 bases of the junction left unmatched. The CDR3 consists of 14 residues. The germline CDR1 and CDR2 sequences are SQVTM and ANQGSEA. This CDR3 is CSVDGQGSNYGYTF. CDR3 in DNA: TGCAGCGTTGATGGACAGGGGAGCAACTATGGCTACACCTTC. Filled out from reference TRBV29-1 and TRBJ1-2, the complete variable domain reads SAVISQKPSRDICQRGTSLTIQCQVDSQVTMMFWYRQQPGQSLTLIATANQGSEATYESGFVIDKFPISRPNLTFSTLTVSNMSPEDSSIYLCSVDGQGSNYGYTFGSGTRLTVV.

The chain recombines TRBV11-2 with TRBJ2-5; D remains ambiguous. The J call may not be correct, given that the DNA end is closer to TRBJ2-7. CDR1 SGHAT and CDR2 FQNNGV come from the germline V gene. The CDR3 is made up of 14 amino acids. The CDR3 spells CASSLAWGPYEQYF. In DNA, the CDR3 is TGTGCCAGCAGCTTAGCGTGGGGTCCCTACGAGCAGTACTTC.

This clone has more than one count but fewer than ten. The J gene is TRBJ2-2, the V gene TRBV18; D is perhaps TRBD2 (5 bases). CDR3 length: 16 residues. CDR1 is KGHSH and CDR2 is LQKENI in the germline V gene. V shed 4 bases and J shed 7 bases, with 19 bases lying between them. CDR3 region: CASSLSRLASGGELFF. The CDR3 nucleotides read TGTGCCAGCTCACTCTCCCGGCTAGCTTCCGGCGGGGAGCTGTTTTTT.

The genes are TRBV7-2 and TRBJ1-4; 8 bases are a match to TRBD1. The CDR3 spans 14 residues. V dropped 1 base and J dropped 12; count of bases not matched to a gene: 7. The germline CDR1 and CDR2 sequences are SGHTA and FQGNSA. As DNA, the CDR3 is TGTGCCAGCAGCTTAGAGGGACAGGTTTCTGAACTGTTTTTT. This sequence encodes CASSLEGQVSELFF.

The V gene is TRBV27, the J gene TRBJ2-5; weak D call: TRBD2 (5 bases). Germline V gives CDR1 MNHEY, CDR2 SMNVEV (reference sequence). There are 14 residues in the CDR3. V was pared by 5 bases and J by 3 bases, with 13 bases between. The CDR3 sequence: CASSPLGAEETQYF. CDR3 DNA: TGTGCCAGCAGTCCCTTAGGAGCGGAAGAGACCCAGTACTTC.

This clone was counted a few times. This chain joins TRBV19 and TRBJ1-4, with TRBD1 identical over 10 bases. Germline V gives CDR1 LNHDA, CDR2 SQIVND (reference sequence). There are 13 residues in the CDR3. V shed 8 bases and J 8 bases; nucleotides not matched to a gene: 5. DNA of the CDR3: TGTGCCAGTCGCGGGACAGGGGAGGAAAAACTGTTTTTT. Translating gives CASRGTGEEKLFF.

This clone occurred many times. Other DNA sequences in this specimen translate into the identical CDR3. This chain joins TRBV10-2 and TRBJ2-3, with TRBD2 matching over 7 bases. The J segment lost 5 bases and the V segment lost 4 bases, leaving 3 bases of the junction unmatched. Germline assignment: CDR1 WSHSY and CDR2 SAAADI. The CDR3 is made up of 13 amino acids. This chain's CDR3 is CASSGGGRDTQYF. CDR3 in DNA: TGCGCCAGCAGTGGGGGGGGGAGAGATACGCAGTATTTT.

This clone was seen many times. The chain links TRBV6-4 to TRBJ2-2, with D hard to call. This CDR3 is 14 amino acids long. Trimming removed 6 bases at V and 5 bases at J, with 13 bases between. Germline-derived CDR1 and CDR2 are MRHNA and SNTAGT. The CDR3 region is CASSATPGTGELFF. CDR3 nucleotides: TGTGCCAGCAGCGCAACCCCCGGGACCGGGGAGCTGTTTTTT.